These 20 T cell receptor beta chains originate from one sample sequenced in a study of shared clonotypes between healthy human individuals. Some clones are missing from TCRdb's copy, which holds only in-frame ones; the method was immunoSEQ multiplex PCR. The sample has roughly 2 million clones, roughly 94% seen once; the top ten hold 0.13%. The sample consisted of naive CD4+ T cells sorted from blood. This sample's subset: CD45RA+ positively selected. The receptors shown here come from a man younger than 35 in good health.

J is TRBJ2-3 and V is TRBV30; no clear D. This CDR3 is 15 amino acids long. Germline CDR1 GTSNPN, CDR2 SVGIG (reference sequence). V was trimmed by 0 bases and J by 2 bases, leaving 12 bases between them. In nucleotides, the CDR3 is TGTGCCTGGAGTGTCCTGCCTCCTATCACAGATACGCAGTATTTT. Its translation: CAWSVLPPITDTQYF. Full variable domain (rest looked up from reference TRBV30 and TRBJ2-3): SQTIHQWPATLVQPVGSPLSLECTVEGTSNPNLYWYRQAAGRGLQLLFYSVGIGQISSEVPQNLSASRPQDRQFILSSKKLLLSDSGFYLCAWSVLPPITDTQYFGPGTRLTVL.

V and J are TRBV2 and TRBJ2-6, with D perhaps being TRBD1 or TRBD2 (5 bases each). This CDR3 has 14 residues. V gave up 5 bases and J gave up 7 bases, with 12 bases separating them. CDR1 and CDR2 (germline): SNHLY, FYNNEI. CDR3 sequence reads: CASSRDLTANVLTF. The CDR3 DNA follows: TGTGCCAGCAGTCGGGACCTCACTGCCAACGTCCTGACTTTC.

About this clone itself: This sample includes further DNA sequences coding for the same CDR3. V is TRBV11-2 and J is TRBJ1-6; no clear D. There are 12 residues in the CDR3. V shed 1 base and J shed 8 bases, with 3 bases lying between them. Germline CDR1 is SGHAT and CDR2 is FQNNGV. CDR3 bases: TGTGCCAGCAGCTTAGGTGATTCACCCCTCCACTTT. This encodes CASSLGDSPLHF.

The genes are TRBV5-4 and TRBJ1-1; no reliable D call. The CDR3 has 13 amino acids. Per germline, CDR1 SGHNT and CDR2 YYREEE (reference sequence). The ends were cut back, 4 bases at V and 1 base at J, with 8 bases in the middle. This CDR3 is CASSQTANTEAFF. CDR3 nucleotides: TGTGCCAGCAGCCAAACAGCGAACACTGAAGCTTTCTTT.

The chain uses TRBV30 and TRBJ1-5, with a weak D call TRBD1 (5 bases). This CDR3 is built from 12 residues. With 3 bases removed from V and 7 bases from J, the gap between germline ends came to 10 bases. Germline CDR1 reads GTSNPN; CDR2 reads SVGIG (reference sequence). CDR3 in amino acids: CAWSRDPQPQHF. For the CDR3, the DNA is TGTGCCTGGAGCAGGGACCCCCAGCCCCAGCATTTT.

The chain joins TRBV7-9 to TRBJ1-2, with a weak D call TRBD1 (5 bases). In germline, CDR1 is SEHNR, CDR2 FQNEAQ (reference sequence). CDR3 length: 13 amino acids. The V and J ends lost 11 bases and 3 bases respectively, with 16 bases between them. The DNA of the CDR3 is TGTGCCGGGTCGCAGGGTCCCGACTATGGCTACACCTTC. Its translation is CAGSQGPDYGYTF.

CDR3 DNA: TGTGCCAGCAGTCTCGGACCTTATAATTCACCCCTCCACTTT. It is translated as CASSLGPYNSPLHF. The J gene is TRBJ1-6, the V gene TRBV6-5; D is uncertain. The CDR3 covers 14 residues. Trimming removed 5 bases at V and 4 bases at J, with 9 bases between. CDR1 is MNHEY and CDR2 is SVGAGI in the germline V gene.

This clone showed up many times. This chain uses TRBV27 with TRBJ2-7, with 13 bases matching TRBD2. This CDR3 contains 19 residues. CDR1 MNHEY and CDR2 SMNVEV come from the germline V gene (reference sequence). V lost 3 bases, J lost 2 bases, and 13 bases stayed unmatched. The CDR3: CASSLLKTDTSGRAYEQYF. For the CDR3, the DNA is TGTGCCAGCAGTTTGCTAAAGACAGATACTAGCGGGAGGGCCTACGAGCAGTACTTC.

This clone was seen a handful of times. The V and J genes are TRBV5-4 and TRBJ2-7; 7 bases map to TRBD2. V was clipped by 5 bases and J by 7 bases; unmatched bases: 15. The CDR3 consists of 15 residues. Germline V CDR1 and CDR2: SGHNT, YYREEE (reference sequence). CDR3 sequence reads: CASSRSGTTLSEQYF. The CDR3 DNA sequence: TGTGCCAGCAGTAGGTCCGGGACTACTCTGTCGGAGCAGTACTTC.

This clone was observed once. The chain has TRBV5-4 and TRBJ2-5; perhaps TRBD1 as D (5 bases). The CDR3 extends over 13 amino acids. Looked up from germline, CDR1 is SGHNT and CDR2 is YYREEE (reference sequence). Trimming removed 0 bases at V and 5 bases at J, with 8 bases between. The CDR3 loop reads CASSLGTRETQYF. In DNA, the CDR3 is TGTGCCAGCAGCTTGGGGACAAGGGAGACCCAGTACTTC. Based on the CDR3 plus reference TRBV5-4 and TRBJ2-5, the full variable domain is ETGVTQSPTHLIKTRGQQVTLRCSSQSGHNTVSWYQQALGQGPQFIFQYYREEENGRGNFPPRFSGLQFPNYSSELNVNALELDDSALYLCASSLGTRETQYFGPGTRLLVL.

The chain uses TRBV4-3 and TRBJ2-7; 10 bases line up with TRBD2. The CDR3 totals 16 residues. Germline trimming cut 2 bases from V and 1 base from J; bases unmatched to any gene: 5. CDR1 and CDR2 (germline): LGHNA, YSLEER. CDR3 bases: TGCGCCAGCAGCCAAACGCGGACTAGCGGTTCCTACGAGCAGTACTTC. This translates into CASSQTRTSGSYEQYF.

The V gene is TRBV5-1, the J gene TRBJ2-2; D uncertain. The CDR3 is made up of 15 amino acids. From germline, CDR1 is SGHRS and CDR2 YFSETQ. V shed 0 bases and J shed 8 bases, with 14 bases lying between them. The chain's CDR3 is CASSLAGEVVGELFF. As DNA, the CDR3 is TGCGCCAGCAGCTTGGCCGGCGAGGTCGTTGGGGAGCTGTTTTTT.

This clone was seen a single time. V usage is TRBV7-2 and J usage is TRBJ2-2; 9 bases agree with TRBD1. CDR3 size: 18 residues. V lost 5 bases, J lost 4 bases, and 14 bases stayed unmatched. The germline CDR1 and CDR2 sequences are SGHTA and FQGNSA. The CDR3 region has the DNA TGTGCCAGCAGCCCACGAACGAGGGGGACAGGGCCCACCGGGGAGCTGTTTTTT. It codes for CASSPRTRGTGPTGELFF.

V gene TRBV30 combines with J gene TRBJ2-2; D not certain. Deletions cut 3 bases from V and 5 bases from J, with 7 bases between. This CDR3 comprises 12 residues. The germline CDR1 and CDR2 sequences are GTSNPN and SVGIG (reference sequence). CDR3 DNA: TGTGCCTGGAGCCTAGGGACCGGGGAGCTGTTTTTT. The encoded protein is CAWSLGTGELFF.

V gene TRBV2 combines with J gene TRBJ1-5; D is ambiguous. V was shortened by 6 bases and J by 3 bases, with 15 bases between the two germline ends. The CDR3 has 15 amino acids. Germline V CDR1 and CDR2: SNHLY, FYNNEI. Here the CDR3 DNA reads TGTGCCAGCAGGGTGGAGGGCATTTCCAATCAGCCCCAGCATTTT. Protein sequence: CASRVEGISNQPQHF. Based on the CDR3 plus reference TRBV2 and TRBJ1-5, the full variable domain is EPEVTQTPSHQVTQMGQEVILRCVPISNHLYFYWYRQILGQKVEFLVSFYNNEISEKSEIFDDQFSVERPDGSNFTLKIRSTKLEDSAMYFCASRVEGISNQPQHFGDGTRLSIL.

The chain has TRBV7-2 and TRBJ2-5; 7 nucleotides line up with TRBD2. Germline V gene data show CDR1 as SGHTA and CDR2 as FQGNSA. The V gene end was trimmed by 1 base and the J gene end by 5 bases; junction bases not matched to a gene: 1. The CDR3 length is 13 residues. This CDR3 is CASSLDGRETQYF. The CDR3 DNA sequence: TGTGCCAGCAGCTTAGACGGGAGGGAGACCCAGTACTTC. The entire variable domain, with the rest obtained from reference TRBV7-2 and TRBJ2-5, is as follows: GAGVSQSPSNKVTEKGKDVELRCDPISGHTALYWYRQSLGQGLEFLIYFQGNSAPDKSGLPSDRFSAERTGGSVSTLTIQRTQQEDSAVYLCASSLDGRETQYFGPGTRLLVL.

The chain employs TRBV6-5 and TRBJ2-2; 10 nucleotides align to TRBD2. Unmatched junction bases numbered 4, after V lost 6 bases and J lost 6 bases. The CDR3 is 14 residues long. CDR1 is MNHEY, CDR2 SVGAGI, per germline. DNA for the CDR3: TGTGCCAGCAGCAGAGCGGGGGGGCCCGGGGAGCTGTTTTTT. Its protein product is CASSRAGGPGELFF.

This chain uses TRBV7-9 with TRBJ1-5; D possibly corresponds to TRBD1 (5 bases). With 11 bases removed from V and 7 bases from J, the gap between germline ends came to 12 bases. Germline CDR1 SEHNR, CDR2 FQNEAQ (reference sequence). The CDR3 consists of 11 residues. In nucleotides, the CDR3 is TGTGCCCCAGGGCTGATCCAGCCCCAGCATTTT. Translation: CAPGLIQPQHF.

This chain uses TRBV6-5 with TRBJ2-7; D possibly uses TRBD1 or TRBD2 (5 bases each). The V end lost 2 bases, the J end lost 3 bases, and 11 bases lay between the germline ends. The V gene's germline CDR1 is MNHEY and CDR2 SVGAGI. CDR3 length equals 14 residues. The DNA of the CDR3 is TGTGCCAGCAGTTACCGAGGGGTCAGCTACGAGCAGTACTTC. Translating gives CASSYRGVSYEQYF.

The rearrangement joins TRBV6-4 to TRBJ1-2; 10 bases are shared with TRBD1. The germline V gene encodes CDR1 MRHNA and CDR2 SNTAGT. V gave up 7 bases and J gave up 2 bases; unmatched junction bases: 7. The CDR3 has 15 amino acids. For the CDR3, the DNA is TGTGCCAGCACTGAACCGGGACAGGGGAACTATGGCTACACCTTC. Residues: CASTEPGQGNYGYTF.